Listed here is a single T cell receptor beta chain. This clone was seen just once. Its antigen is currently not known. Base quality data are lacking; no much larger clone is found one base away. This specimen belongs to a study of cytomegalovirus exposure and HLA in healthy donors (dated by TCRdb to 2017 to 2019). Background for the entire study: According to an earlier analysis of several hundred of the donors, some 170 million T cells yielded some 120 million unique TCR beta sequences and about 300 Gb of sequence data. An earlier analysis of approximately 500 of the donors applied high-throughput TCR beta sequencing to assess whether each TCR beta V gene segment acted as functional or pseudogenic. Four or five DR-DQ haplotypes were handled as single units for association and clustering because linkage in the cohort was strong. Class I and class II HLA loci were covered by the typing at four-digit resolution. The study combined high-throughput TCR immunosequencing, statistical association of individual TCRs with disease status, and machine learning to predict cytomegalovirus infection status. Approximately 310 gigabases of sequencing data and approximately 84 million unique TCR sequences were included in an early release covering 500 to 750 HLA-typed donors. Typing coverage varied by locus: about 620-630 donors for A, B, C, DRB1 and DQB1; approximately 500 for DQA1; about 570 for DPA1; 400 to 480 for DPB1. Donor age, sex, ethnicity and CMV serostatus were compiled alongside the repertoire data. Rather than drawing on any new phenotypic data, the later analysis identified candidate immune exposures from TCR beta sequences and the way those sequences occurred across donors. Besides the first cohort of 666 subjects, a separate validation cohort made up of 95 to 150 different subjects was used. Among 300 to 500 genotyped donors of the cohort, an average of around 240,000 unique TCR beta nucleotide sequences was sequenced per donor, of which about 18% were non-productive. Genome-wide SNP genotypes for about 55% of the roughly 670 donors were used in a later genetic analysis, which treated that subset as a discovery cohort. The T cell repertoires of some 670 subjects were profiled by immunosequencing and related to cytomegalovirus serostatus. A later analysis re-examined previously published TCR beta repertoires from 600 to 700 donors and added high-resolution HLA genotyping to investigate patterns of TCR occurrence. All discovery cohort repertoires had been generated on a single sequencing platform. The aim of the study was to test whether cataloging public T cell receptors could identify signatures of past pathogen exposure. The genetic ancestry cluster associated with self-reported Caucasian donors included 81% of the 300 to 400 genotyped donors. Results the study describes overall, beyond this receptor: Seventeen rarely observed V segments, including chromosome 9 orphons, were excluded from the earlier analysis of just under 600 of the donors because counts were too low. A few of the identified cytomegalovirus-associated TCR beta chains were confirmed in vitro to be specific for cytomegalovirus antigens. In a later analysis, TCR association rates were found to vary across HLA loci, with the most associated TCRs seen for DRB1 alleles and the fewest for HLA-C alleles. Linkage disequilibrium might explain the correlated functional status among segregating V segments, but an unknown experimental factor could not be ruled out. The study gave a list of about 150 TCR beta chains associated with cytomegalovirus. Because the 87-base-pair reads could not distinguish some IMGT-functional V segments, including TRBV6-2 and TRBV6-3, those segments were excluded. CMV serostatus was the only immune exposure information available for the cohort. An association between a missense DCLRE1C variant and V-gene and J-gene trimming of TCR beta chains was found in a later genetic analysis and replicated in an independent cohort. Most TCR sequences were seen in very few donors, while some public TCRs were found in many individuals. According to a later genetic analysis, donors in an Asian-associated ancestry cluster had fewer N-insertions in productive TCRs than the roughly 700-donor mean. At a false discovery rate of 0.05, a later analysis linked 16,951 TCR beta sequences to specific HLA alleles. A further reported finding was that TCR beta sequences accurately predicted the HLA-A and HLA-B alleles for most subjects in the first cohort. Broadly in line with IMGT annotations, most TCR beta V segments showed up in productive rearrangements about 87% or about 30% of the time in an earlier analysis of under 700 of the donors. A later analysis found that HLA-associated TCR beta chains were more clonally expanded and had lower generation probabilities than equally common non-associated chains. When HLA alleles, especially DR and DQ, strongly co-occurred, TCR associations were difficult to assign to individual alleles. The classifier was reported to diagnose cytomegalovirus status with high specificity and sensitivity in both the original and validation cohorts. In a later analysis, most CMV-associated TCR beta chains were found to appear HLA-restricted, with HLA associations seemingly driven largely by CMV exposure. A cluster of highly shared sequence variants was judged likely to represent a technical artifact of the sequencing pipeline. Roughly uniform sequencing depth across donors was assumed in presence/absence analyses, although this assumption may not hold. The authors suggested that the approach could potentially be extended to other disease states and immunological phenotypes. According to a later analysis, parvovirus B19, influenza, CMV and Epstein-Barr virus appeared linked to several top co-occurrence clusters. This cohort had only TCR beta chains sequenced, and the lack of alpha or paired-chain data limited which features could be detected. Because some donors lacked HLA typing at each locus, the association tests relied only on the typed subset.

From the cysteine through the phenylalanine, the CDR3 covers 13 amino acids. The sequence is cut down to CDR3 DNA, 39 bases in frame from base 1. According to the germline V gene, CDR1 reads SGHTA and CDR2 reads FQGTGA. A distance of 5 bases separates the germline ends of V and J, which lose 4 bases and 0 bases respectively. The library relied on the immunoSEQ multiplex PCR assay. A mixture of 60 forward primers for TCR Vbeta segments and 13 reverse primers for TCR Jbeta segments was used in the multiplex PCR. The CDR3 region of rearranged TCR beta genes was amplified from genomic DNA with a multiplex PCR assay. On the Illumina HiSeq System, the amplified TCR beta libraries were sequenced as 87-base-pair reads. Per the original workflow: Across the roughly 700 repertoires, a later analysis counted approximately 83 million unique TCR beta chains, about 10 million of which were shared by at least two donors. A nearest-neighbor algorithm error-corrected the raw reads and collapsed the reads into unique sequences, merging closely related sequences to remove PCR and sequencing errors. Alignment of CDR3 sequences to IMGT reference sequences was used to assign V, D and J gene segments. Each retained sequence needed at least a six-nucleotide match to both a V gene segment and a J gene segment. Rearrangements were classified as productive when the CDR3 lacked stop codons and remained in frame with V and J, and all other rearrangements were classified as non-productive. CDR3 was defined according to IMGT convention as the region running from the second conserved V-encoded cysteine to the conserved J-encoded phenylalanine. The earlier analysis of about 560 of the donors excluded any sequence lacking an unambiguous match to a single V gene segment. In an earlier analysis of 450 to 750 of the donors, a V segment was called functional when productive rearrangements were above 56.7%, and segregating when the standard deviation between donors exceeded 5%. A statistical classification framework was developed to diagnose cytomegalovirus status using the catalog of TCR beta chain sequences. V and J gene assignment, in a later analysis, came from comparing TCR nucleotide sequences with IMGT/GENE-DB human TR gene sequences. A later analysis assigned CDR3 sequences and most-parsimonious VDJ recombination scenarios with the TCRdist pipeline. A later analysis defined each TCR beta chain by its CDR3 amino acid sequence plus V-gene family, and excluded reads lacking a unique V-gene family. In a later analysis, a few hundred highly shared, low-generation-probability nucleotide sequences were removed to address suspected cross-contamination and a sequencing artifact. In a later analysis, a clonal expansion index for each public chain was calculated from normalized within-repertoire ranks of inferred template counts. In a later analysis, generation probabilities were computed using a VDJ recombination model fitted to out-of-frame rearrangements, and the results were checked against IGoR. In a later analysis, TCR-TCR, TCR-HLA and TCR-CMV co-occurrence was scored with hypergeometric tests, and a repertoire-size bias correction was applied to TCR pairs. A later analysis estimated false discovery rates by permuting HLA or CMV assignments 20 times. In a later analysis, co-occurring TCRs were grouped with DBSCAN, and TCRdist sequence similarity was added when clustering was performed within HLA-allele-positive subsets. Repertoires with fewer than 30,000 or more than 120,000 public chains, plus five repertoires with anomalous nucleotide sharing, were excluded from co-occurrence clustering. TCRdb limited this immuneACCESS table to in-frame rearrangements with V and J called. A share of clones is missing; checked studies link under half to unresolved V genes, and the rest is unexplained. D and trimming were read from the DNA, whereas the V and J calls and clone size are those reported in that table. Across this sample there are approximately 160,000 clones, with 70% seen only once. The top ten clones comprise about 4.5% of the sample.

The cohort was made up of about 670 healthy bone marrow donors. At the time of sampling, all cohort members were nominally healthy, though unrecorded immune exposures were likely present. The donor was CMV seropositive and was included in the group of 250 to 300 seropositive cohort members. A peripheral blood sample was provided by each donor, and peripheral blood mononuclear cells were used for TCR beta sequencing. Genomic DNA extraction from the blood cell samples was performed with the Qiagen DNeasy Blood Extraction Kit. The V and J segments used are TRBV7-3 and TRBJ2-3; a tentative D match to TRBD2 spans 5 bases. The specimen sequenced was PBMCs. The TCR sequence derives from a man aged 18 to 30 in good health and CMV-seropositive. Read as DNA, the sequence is TGTGCCAGCAGCTCGGGGAGCACAGATACGCAGTATTTT. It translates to CASSSGSTDTQYF. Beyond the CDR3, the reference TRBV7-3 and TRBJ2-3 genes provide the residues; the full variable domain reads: GAGVSQTPSNKVTEKGKYVELRCDPISGHTALYWYRQSLGQGPEFLIYFQGTGAADDSGLPNDRFFAVRPEGSVSTLKIQRTERGDSAVYLCASSSGSTDTQYFGPGTRLTVL.